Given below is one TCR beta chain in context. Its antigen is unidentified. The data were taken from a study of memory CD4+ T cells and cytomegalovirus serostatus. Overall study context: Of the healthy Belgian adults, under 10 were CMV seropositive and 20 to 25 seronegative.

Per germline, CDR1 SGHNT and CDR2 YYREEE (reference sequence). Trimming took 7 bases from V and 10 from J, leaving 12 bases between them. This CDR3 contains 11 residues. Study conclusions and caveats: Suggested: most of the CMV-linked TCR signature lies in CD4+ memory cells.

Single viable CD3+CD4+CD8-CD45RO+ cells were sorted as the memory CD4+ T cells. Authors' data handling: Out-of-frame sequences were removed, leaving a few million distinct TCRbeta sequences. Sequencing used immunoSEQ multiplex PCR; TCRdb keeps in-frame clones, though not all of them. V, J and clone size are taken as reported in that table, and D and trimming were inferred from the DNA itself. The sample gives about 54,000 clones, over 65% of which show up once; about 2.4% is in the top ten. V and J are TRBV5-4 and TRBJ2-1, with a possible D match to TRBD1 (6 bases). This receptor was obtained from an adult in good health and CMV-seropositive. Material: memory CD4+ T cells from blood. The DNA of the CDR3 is TGTGCCAGCCAAGCTGGGGGCGAGCAGTTCTTC. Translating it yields CASQAGGEQFF.